This TCR beta chain comes out of a study of T cells of healthy individuals. TCRdb passed the 5' RACE reads through MiXCR, listing each CDR3 protein once. The sample consists of around 83,000 distinct CDR3 sequences, approximately 5.4% of them appearing once. This clonotype was counted between two and nine times. The sequence came from a female donor in good health.

The CDR3 nucleotides are TGTGCCAGCAGCTTAATGGGGGGCGCCGACACTGAAGCTTTCTTT. This translates into CASSLMGGADTEAFF. V and J are TRBV7-2 and TRBJ1-1, with a tentative D call TRBD1 (6 bases). This CDR3 has 15 amino acids. Per the germline V gene, CDR1 is SGHTA and CDR2 is FQGNSA. The ends were cut back, 2 bases at V and 3 bases at J, with 13 bases in the middle.